The present T cell receptor (beta chain) was sequenced within a study of identical twins. Germline V gives CDR1 DFQATT, CDR2 SNEGSKA (reference sequence). CDR3 length equals 16 residues. V dropped 0 bases and J dropped 2 bases, with 16 bases sitting between them. A universal primer site was incorporated via template switching, and the cDNA contained unique molecular identifiers. MiXCR, applied by TCRdb to the 5' RACE reads, yields one record per CDR3 protein. Of more than 650,000 distinct CDR3 sequences listed, roughly 6.2% were seen once; the top ten hold around 2%. This clonotype has ten or more counts.

This chain joins TRBV20-1 and TRBJ1-1; perhaps TRBD1 as D (6 bases). This receptor was obtained from a young man in good health. Sequenced sample: naive T cells sorted from blood. CDR3 loop: CSARDATRGANTEAFF. Here the CDR3 DNA reads TGCAGTGCTAGAGATGCTACTCGGGGGGCAAACACTGAAGCTTTCTTT.